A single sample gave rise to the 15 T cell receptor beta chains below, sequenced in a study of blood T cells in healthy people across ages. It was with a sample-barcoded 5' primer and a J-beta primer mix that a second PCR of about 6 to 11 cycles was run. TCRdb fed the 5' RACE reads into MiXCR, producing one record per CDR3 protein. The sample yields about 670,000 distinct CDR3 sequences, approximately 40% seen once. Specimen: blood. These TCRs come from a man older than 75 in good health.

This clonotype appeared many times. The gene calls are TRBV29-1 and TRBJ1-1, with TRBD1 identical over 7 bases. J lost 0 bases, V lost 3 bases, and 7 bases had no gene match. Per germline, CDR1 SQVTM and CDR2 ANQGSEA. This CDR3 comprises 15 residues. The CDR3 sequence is CSVDNRQGVNTEAFF. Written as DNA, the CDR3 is TGCAGCGTTGATAATCGGCAGGGGGTGAACACTGAAGCTTTCTTT.

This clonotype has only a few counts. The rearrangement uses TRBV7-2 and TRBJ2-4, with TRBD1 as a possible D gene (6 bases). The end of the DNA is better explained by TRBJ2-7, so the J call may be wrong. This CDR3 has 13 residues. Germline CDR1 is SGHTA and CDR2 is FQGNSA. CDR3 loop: CASSSETGLEQYF. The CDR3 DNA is TGTGCCAGCAGCTCGGAAACAGGGCTCGAGCAGTACTTC.

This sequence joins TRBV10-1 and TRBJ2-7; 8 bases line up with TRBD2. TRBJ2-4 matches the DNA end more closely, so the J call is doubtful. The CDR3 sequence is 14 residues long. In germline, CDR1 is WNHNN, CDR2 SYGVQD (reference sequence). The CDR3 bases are TGCGCCAGCAGTGAGGCGGGGGGCTTCAACATTCAGTACTTC. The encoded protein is CASSEAGGFNIQYF.

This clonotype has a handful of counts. Here the CDR3 DNA reads TGTGCCAGCAGGGATCGGGCAGCCGCCAATGAAAAACTGTTTTTT. Its protein product is CASRDRAAANEKLFF. This chain uses TRBV12-3 or TRBV12-4 with TRBJ1-4; no reliable D call. The CDR3 is 15 amino acids. V shed 6 bases and J shed 5 bases, with 16 bases lying between them.

CDR3 sequence: CASSSTSSTGELFF. The CDR3 DNA sequence: TGTGCCAGCAGTTCGACCAGCAGCACCGGGGAGCTGTTTTTT. The chain has TRBV6-2 or TRBV6-3 and TRBJ2-2; the D is unclear. Trimming left V 4 bases short and J 4 bases short, with 10 bases between. Germline values: CDR1 MNHEY, CDR2 SVGEGT. The length of the CDR3 is 14 residues.

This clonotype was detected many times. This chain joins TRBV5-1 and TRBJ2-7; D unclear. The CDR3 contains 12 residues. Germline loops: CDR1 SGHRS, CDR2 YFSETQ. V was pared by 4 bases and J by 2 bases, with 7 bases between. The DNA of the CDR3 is TGCGCCAGCAGCCTTGACGCCTACGAGCAGTACTTC. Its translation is CASSLDAYEQYF.

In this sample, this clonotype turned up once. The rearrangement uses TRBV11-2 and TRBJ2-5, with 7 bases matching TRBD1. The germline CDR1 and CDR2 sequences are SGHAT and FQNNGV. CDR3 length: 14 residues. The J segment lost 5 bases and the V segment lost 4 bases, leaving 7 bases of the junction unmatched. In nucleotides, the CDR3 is TGTGCCAGCAGCTCCCAACAGGGGTTTGAGACCCAGTACTTC. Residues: CASSSQQGFETQYF.

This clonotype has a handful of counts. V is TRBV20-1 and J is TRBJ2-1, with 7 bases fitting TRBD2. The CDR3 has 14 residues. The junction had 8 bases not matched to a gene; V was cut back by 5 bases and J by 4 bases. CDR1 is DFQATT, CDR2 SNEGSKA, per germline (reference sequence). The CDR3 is CSAREASAYNEQFF. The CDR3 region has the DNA TGCAGTGCTCGGGAGGCTAGCGCGTACAATGAGCAGTTCTTC.

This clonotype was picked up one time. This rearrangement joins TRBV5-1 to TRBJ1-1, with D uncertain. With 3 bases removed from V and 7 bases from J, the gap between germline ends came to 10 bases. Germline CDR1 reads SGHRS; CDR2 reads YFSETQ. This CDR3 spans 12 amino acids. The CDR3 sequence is CASSSNIGEAFF. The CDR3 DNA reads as TGCGCCAGCAGCTCCAACATTGGTGAAGCTTTCTTT.

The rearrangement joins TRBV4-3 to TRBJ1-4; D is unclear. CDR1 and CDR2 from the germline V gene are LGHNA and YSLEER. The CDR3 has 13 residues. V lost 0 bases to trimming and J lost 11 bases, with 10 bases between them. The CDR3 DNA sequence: TGCGCCAGCAGCCAAGAGACTTTAGATAAACTGTTTTTT. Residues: CASSQETLDKLFF.

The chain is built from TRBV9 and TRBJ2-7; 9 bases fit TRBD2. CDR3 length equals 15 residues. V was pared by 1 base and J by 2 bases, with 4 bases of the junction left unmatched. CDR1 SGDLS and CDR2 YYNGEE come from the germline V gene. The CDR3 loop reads CASSVSGGSTYEQYF. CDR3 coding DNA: TGTGCCAGCAGCGTAAGCGGGGGGTCGACCTACGAGCAGTACTTC.

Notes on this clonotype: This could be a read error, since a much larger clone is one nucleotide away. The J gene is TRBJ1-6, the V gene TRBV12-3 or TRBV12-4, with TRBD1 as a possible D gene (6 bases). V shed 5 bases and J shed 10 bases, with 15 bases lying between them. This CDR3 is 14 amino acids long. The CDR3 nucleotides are TGTGCCAGCAGTGTAACAGGGACGAGATCACCCCTCCACTTT. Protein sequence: CASSVTGTRSPLHF.

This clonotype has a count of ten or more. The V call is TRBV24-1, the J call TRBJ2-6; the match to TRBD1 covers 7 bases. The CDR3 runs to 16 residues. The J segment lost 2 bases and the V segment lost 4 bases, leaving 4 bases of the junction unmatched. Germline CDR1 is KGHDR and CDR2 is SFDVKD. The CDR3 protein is CATSELTGTGANVLTF. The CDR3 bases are TGTGCCACCAGTGAACTGACAGGGACTGGGGCCAACGTCCTGACTTTC.

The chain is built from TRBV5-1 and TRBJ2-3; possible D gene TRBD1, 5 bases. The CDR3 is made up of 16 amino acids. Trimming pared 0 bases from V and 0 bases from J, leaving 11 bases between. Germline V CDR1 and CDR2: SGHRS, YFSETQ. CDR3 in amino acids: CASSLGWGSSTDTQYF. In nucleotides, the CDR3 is TGCGCCAGCAGCTTGGGATGGGGCAGCAGCACAGATACGCAGTATTTT.

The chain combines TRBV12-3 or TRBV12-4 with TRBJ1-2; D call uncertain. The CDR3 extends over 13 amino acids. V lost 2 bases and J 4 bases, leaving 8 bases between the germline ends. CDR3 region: CASSLQDSYGYTF. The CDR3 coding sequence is TGTGCCAGCAGTTTACAGGATAGCTATGGCTACACCTTC.